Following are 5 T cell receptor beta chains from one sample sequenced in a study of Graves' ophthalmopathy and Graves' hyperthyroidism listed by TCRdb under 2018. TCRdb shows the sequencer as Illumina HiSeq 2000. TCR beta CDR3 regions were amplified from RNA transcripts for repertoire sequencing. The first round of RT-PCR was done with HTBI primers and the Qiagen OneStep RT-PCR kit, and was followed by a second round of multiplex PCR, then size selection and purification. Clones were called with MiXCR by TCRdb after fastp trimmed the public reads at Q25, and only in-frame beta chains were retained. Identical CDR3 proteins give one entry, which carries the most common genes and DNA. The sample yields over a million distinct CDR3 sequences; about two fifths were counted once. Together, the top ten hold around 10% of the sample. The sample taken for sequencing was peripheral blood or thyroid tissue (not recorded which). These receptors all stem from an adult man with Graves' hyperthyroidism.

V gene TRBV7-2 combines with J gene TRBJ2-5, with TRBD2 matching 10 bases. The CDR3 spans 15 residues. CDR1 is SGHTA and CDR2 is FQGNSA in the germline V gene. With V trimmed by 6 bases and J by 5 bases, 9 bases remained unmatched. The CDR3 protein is CASRTLAGVGETQYF. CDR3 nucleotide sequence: TGTGCCAGCAGAACCCTAGCGGGAGTCGGGGAGACCCAGTACTTC.

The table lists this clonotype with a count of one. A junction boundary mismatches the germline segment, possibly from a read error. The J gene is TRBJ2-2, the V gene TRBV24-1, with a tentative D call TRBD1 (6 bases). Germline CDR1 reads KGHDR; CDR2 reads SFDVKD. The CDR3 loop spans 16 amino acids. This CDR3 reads CASSGADRPSTGELFF. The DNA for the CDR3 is TGTGCCAGCAGTGGGGCCGACAGGCCCAGCACCGGGGAGCTGTTTTTT.

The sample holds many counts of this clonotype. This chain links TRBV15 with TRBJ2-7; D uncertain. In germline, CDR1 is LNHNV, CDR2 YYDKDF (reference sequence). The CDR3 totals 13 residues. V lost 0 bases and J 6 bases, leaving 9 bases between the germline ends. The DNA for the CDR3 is TGTGCCACCAGCAGAGATGGGTCGGGCGAGCAGTACTTC. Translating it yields CATSRDGSGEQYF. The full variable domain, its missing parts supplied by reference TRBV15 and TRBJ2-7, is DAMVIQNPRYQVTQFGKPVTLSCSQTLNHNVMYWYQQKSSQAPKLLFHYYDKDFNNEADTPDNFQSRRPNTSFCFLDIRSPGLGDTAMYLCATSRDGSGEQYFGPGTRLTVT.

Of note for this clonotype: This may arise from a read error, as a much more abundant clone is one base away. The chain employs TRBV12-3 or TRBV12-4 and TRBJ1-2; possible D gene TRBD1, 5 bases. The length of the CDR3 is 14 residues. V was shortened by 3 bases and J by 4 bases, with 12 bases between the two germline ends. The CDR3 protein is CASSFGVGTYGYTF. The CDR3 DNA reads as TGTGCCAGCAGTTTCGGGGTAGGGACCTATGGCTACACCTTC.

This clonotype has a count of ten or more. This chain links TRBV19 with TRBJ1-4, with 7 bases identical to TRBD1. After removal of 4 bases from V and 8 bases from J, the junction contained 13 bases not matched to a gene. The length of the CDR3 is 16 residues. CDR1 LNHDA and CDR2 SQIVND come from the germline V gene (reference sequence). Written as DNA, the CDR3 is TGTGCCAGTAGTACTCCGGGACAGACGTTAAAGGAAAAACTGTTTTTT. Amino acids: CASSTPGQTLKEKLFF.